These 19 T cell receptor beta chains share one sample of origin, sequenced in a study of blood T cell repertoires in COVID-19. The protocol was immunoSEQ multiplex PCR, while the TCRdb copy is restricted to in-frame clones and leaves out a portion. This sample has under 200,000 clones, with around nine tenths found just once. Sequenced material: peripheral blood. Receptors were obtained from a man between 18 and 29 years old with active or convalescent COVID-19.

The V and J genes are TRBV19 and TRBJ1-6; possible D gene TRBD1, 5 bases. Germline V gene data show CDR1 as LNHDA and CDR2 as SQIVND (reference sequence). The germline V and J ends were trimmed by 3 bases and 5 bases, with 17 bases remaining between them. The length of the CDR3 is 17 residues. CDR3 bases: TGTGCCAGTAGTATTTACAGGTCTCGGGGGGATAATTCACCCCTCCACTTT. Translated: CASSIYRSRGDNSPLHF.

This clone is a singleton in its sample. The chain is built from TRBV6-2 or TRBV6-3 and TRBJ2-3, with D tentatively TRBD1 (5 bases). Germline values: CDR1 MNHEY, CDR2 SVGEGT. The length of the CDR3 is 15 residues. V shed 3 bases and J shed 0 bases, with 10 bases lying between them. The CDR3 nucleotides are TGTGCCAGCAGTTATTTTGACAGCAGCACAGATACGCAGTATTTT. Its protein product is CASSYFDSSTDTQYF.

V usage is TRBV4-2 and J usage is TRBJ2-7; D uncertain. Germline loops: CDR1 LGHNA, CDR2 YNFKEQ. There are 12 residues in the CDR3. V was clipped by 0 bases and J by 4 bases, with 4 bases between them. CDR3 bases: TGTGCCAGCAGCCAAGATCTGTACGAGCAGTACTTC. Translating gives CASSQDLYEQYF.

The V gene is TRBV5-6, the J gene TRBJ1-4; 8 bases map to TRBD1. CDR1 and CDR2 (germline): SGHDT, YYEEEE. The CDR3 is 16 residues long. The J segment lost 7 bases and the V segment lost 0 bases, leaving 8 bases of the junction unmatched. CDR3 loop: CASSLGTGPSIEKLFF. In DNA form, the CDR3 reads TGTGCCAGCAGCTTGGGGACAGGGCCCTCTATTGAAAAACTGTTTTTT.

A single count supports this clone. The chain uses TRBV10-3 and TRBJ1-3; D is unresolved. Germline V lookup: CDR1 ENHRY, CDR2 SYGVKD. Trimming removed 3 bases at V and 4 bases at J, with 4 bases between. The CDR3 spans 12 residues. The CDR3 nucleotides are TGTGCCATCAGTGACAGGGGAAACACCATATATTTT. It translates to CAISDRGNTIYF.

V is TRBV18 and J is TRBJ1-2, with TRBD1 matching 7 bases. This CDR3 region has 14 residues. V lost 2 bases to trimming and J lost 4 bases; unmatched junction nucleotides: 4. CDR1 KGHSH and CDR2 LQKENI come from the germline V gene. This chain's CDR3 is CASSPTGATYGYTF. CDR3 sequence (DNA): TGTGCCAGCTCACCAACAGGGGCGACCTATGGCTACACCTTC. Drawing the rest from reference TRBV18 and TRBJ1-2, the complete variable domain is NAGVMQNPRHLVRRRGQEARLRCSPMKGHSHVYWYRQLPEEGLKFMVYLQKENIIDESGMPKERFSAEFPKEGPSILRIQQVVRGDSAAYFCASSPTGATYGYTFGSGTRLTVV.

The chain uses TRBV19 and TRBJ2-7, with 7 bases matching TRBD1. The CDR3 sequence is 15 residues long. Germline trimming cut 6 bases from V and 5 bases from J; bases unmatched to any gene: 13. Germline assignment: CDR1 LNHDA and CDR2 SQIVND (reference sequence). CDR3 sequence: CASSPQTGASHEQYF. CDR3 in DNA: TGTGCCAGTAGCCCACAAACAGGGGCGTCCCACGAGCAGTACTTC.

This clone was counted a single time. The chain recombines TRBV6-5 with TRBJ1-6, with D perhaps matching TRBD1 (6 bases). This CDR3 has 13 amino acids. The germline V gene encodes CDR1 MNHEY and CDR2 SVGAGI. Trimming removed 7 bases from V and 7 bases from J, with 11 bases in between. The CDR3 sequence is CASTRTENSPLHF. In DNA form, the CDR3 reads TGTGCCAGCACCCGGACAGAGAATTCACCCCTCCACTTT.

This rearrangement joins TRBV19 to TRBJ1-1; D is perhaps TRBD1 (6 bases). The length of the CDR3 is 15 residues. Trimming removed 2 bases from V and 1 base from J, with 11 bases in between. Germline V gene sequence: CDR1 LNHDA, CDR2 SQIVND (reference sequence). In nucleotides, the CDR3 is TGTGCCAGTAGTATACTCAGGGGCGAGAACACTGAAGCTTTCTTT. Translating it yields CASSILRGENTEAFF.

DNA for the CDR3: TGTGCCAGCAGTAGCGTGCGGAACTCTGGAAACACCATATATTTT. The encoded protein is CASSSVRNSGNTIYF. The rearrangement links TRBV2 to TRBJ1-3; D gene unclear. Trimming took 5 bases from V and 0 from J, leaving 11 bases between them. Germline V gene lookup returns CDR1 SNHLY and CDR2 FYNNEI. This CDR3 is built from 15 residues. Combining the CDR3 with reference TRBV2 and TRBJ1-3 gives the whole variable domain EPEVTQTPSHQVTQMGQEVILRCVPISNHLYFYWYRQILGQKVEFLVSFYNNEISEKSEIFDDQFSVERPDGSNFTLKIRSTKLEDSAMYFCASSSVRNSGNTIYFGEGSWLTVV.

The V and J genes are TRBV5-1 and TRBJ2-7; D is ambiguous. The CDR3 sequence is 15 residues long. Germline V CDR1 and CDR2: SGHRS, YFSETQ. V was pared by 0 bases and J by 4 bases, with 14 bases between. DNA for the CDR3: TGCGCCAGCAGCTTGGACGGGTCCTCGGGTTACGAGCAGTACTTC. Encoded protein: CASSLDGSSGYEQYF. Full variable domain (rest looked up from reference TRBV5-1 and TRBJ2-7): KAGVTQTPRYLIKTRGQQVTLSCSPISGHRSVSWYQQTPGQGLQFLFEYFSETQRNKGNFPGRFSGRQFSNSRSEMNVSTLELGDSALYLCASSLDGSSGYEQYFGPGTRLTVT.

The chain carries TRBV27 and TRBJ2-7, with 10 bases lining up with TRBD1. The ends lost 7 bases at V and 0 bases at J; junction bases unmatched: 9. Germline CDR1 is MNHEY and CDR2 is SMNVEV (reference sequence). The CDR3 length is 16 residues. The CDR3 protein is CASIRGTGASSYEQYF. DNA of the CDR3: TGTGCCAGCATACGTGGGACAGGGGCCAGCTCCTACGAGCAGTACTTC.

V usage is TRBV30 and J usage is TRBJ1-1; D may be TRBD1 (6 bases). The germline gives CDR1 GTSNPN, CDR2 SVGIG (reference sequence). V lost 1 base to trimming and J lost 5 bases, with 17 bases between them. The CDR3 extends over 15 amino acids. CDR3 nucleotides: TGTGCCTGGAGTGCCTCGTTGGGGGGGCTGACTGAAGCTTTCTTT. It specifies CAWSASLGGLTEAFF.

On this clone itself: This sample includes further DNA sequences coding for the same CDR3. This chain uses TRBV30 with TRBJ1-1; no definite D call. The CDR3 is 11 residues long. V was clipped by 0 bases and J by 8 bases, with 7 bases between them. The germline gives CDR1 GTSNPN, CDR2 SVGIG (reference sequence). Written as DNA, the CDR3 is TGTGCCTGGAGTGTCGGCGGGGAAGCTTTCTTT. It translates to CAWSVGGEAFF.

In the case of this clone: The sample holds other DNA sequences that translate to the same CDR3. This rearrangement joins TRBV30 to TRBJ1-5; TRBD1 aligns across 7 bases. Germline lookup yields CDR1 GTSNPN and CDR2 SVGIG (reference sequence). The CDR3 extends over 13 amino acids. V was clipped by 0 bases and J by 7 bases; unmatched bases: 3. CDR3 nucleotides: TGTGCCTGGAGTGTACAGGGGAACCAGCCCCAGCATTTT. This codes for CAWSVQGNQPQHF.

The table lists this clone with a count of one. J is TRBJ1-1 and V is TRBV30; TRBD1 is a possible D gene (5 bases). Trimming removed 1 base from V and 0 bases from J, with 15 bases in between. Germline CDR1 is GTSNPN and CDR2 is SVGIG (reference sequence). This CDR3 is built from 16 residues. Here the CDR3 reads CAWSEGMMDLNTEAFF. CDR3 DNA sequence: TGTGCCTGGAGTGAGGGGATGATGGACCTGAACACTGAAGCTTTCTTT.

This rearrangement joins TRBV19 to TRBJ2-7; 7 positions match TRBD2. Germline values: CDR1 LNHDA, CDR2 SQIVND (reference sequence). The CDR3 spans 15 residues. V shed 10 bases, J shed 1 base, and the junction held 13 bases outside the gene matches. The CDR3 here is CATSEGRGPSYEQYF. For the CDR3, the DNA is TGTGCCACTTCGGAGGGGAGGGGCCCATCCTACGAGCAGTACTTC.

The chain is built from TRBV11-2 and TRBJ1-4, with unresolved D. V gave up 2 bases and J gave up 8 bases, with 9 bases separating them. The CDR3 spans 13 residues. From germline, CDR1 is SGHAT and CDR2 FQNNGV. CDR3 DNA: TGTGCCAGCAGCTTAATCCTTCCCGAAAAACTGTTTTTT. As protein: CASSLILPEKLFF.

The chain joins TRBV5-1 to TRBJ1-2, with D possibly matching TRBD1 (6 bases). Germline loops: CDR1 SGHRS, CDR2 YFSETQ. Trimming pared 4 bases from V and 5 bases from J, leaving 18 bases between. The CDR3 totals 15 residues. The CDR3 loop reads CASSPPDGTNYGYTF. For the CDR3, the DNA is TGCGCCAGCAGCCCCCCAGACGGGACAAATTATGGCTACACCTTC.